This T cell receptor beta chain came from a study of T cell responses to AZD1222 COVID-19 vaccine. Study background: Second doses at about 4 or about 12 weeks were pooled.

This CDR3 is 15 amino acids long. V was clipped by 3 bases and J by 7 bases; unmatched bases: 7. Germline CDR1 is ENHRY and CDR2 is SYGVKD. Overall study findings and caveats: Spike-specific TCRs gained breadth and depth after people received two AZD1222 doses. Clonal diversity may have been underestimated, and the donors were mostly white British, with more females than males.

Regarding this clone: Its matching antigen is unknown.

Sequencing was performed with immunoSEQ multiplex PCR; in TCRdb, only in-frame clones are kept and a portion is missing. The top ten clones hold 18% of a sample with 150,000 to 170,000 clones, more than 75% of them seen once. The source material was peripheral blood, sampled on day 0 of AZD1222 vaccination. The sequence derives from an adult in good health. The V call is TRBV10-3, the J call TRBJ1-5; 9 bases match TRBD1. CDR3 in amino acids: CAISDGTGPEQPQHF. The DNA for the CDR3 is TGTGCCATCAGTGATGGGACAGGGCCGGAACAGCCCCAGCATTTT.